The clone carrying this T cell receptor (beta chain) was detected many times. The time point here: newly diagnosed GD, antithyroid drugs for less than 3 months. From PBMCs, RNA was extracted and then used to make the TCR library. This record comes from a study of regulatory T cells in long-lasting Graves disease. Sequencing libraries for TCR beta were prepared with iRepertoire HTBI primers and Arm-PCR of CDR3 regions. TCRdb re-analysed the multiplex PCR reads in MiXCR, keeping a single row per CDR3 protein. Counted here are 350,000 to 450,000 distinct CDR3 sequences, about 15% occurring once; the ten biggest clones make up 15% to 20%. The sample was also linked to a second study, of T cells in Graves' hyperthyroidism and ophthalmopathy. That source notes: Carried out on the TCR CDR3, a first-round RT-PCR used the HTBI primer set.

This specimen consisted of peripheral blood mononuclear cells (PBMCs), obtained at new diagnosis, from a patient treated with antithyroid drugs. This TCR was recovered from a woman aged 25 to 39 with Graves disease.

The CDR3 here is CSARGLTYNEQFF. Written as DNA, the CDR3 is TGCAGTGCTAGAGGGCTAACCTACAATGAGCAGTTCTTC. The chain links TRBV20-1 to TRBJ2-1; D call uncertain. The CDR3 length is 13 residues. V was clipped by 1 base and J by 2 bases, with 6 bases between them. The germline V gene encodes CDR1 DFQATT and CDR2 SNEGSKA (reference sequence).